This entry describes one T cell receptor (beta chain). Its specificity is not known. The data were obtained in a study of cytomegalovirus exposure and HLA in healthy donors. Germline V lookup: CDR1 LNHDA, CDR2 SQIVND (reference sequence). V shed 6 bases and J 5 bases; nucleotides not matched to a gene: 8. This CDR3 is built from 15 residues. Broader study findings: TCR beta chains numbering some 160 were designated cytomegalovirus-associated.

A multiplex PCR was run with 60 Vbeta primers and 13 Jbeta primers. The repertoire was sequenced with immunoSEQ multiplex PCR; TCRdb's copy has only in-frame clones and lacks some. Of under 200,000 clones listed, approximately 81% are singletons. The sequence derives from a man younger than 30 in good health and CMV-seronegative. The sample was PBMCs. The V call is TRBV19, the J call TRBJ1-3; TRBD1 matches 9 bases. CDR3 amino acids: CASRLTGGARNTIYF. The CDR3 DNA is TGTGCCAGTAGGCTAACAGGGGGCGCAAGAAACACCATATATTTT.